This T cell receptor (beta chain) appears in the sequencing data of a study of cytomegalovirus exposure and HLA in healthy donors (dated by TCRdb to the late 2010s). Turning to the overall study: An earlier analysis of approximately 600 of the donors reported 250 to 350 Gb of sequence data and more than 90 million unique TCR beta sequences from roughly 200 million T cells. An early release that covered 500 to 800 HLA-typed donors contained approximately 300 gigabases of sequencing data and tens of millions of unique TCR sequences. Among the roughly 400 genotyped donors, approximately 76% belonged to the genetic ancestry cluster associated with self-reported Caucasian donors. The study aimed to test whether signatures of past pathogen exposure could be identified by cataloging public T cell receptors. The T cell repertoires of 670 or so subjects were profiled by immunosequencing and related to cytomegalovirus serostatus. In addition to the first cohort of about 650 subjects, a separate validation cohort of approximately 130 different subjects was used. To predict cytomegalovirus infection status, the study combined high-throughput TCR immunosequencing, statistical association of individual TCRs with disease status, and machine learning. To study patterns of TCR occurrence, a later analysis re-analyzed previously published TCR beta repertoires from 550 to 800 donors and added high-resolution HLA genotyping. In the later analysis, no new phenotypic data were used to find candidate immune exposures; instead, reliance was placed on TCR beta sequences and their occurrence across donors. In an earlier analysis of more than 550 of the donors, high-throughput TCR beta sequencing was used to judge whether each TCR beta V gene segment behaved as functional or pseudogenic. Donor age, sex, ethnicity and CMV serostatus were collected together with the repertoire data. In a later genetic analysis, genome-wide SNP genotypes for about three fifths of the 666 donors were used, and that subset was treated as a discovery cohort. All discovery cohort repertoires had been generated on a single sequencing platform. HLA typing covered class I and class II loci at four-digit resolution. Typing coverage varied by locus: 629-630 donors for A, B, C, DRB1 and DQB1; under 550 for DQA1; around 570 for DPA1; 450 to 480 for DPB1. Because of strong linkage in the cohort, five DR-DQ haplotypes were treated as single units for association and clustering. Among roughly 400 genotyped donors of the cohort, an average of about 220,000 unique TCR beta nucleotide sequences was sequenced per donor, of which approximately 19% were non-productive.

Libraries came from the immunoSEQ multiplex PCR assay. A mixture of 60 forward primers for TCR Vbeta segments and 13 reverse primers for TCR Jbeta segments was used in the multiplex PCR. Amplification of the CDR3 region of rearranged TCR beta genes was performed with a multiplex PCR assay on genomic DNA. Amplified TCR beta libraries were sequenced as 87-base-pair reads on the Illumina HiSeq System. Per the authors' processing: A later analysis counted about 80 million unique TCR beta chains across the approximately 700 repertoires, and around 9.9 million of these chains were shared by at least two donors. To remove PCR and sequencing errors, raw reads were error-corrected and collapsed into unique sequences using a nearest-neighbor algorithm that merged closely related sequences. Alignment of CDR3 sequences to IMGT reference sequences was used to assign V, D and J gene segments. For a sequence to be retained, a match of at least six nucleotides to both a V gene segment and a J gene segment was required. A rearrangement counted as productive if the CDR3 had no stop codons and remained in frame with V and J, and every other rearrangement counted as non-productive. Following IMGT convention, CDR3 was defined as the stretch from the second conserved V-encoded cysteine up to the conserved J-encoded phenylalanine. In an earlier analysis of around 640 of the donors, sequences lacking an unambiguous match to a single V gene segment were excluded. In an earlier analysis of about 590 of the donors, a V segment was called functional when productive rearrangements were above 56.7%, and segregating when the standard deviation between donors exceeded 5%. To diagnose cytomegalovirus status from the catalog of TCR beta chain sequences, a statistical classification framework was built. V and J gene assignment, in a later analysis, came from comparing TCR nucleotide sequences with IMGT/GENE-DB human TR gene sequences. In a later analysis, CDR3 sequences and most-parsimonious VDJ recombination scenarios were assigned using the TCRdist pipeline. In a later analysis, every TCR beta chain was defined by the combination of its CDR3 amino acid sequence and its V-gene family, and reads without a unique V-gene family were dropped. As a way to deal with suspected cross-contamination and a sequencing artifact, a later analysis dropped 592 nucleotide sequences that were highly shared and had low generation probability. In a later analysis, a clonal expansion index was calculated for each public chain from normalized within-repertoire ranks of inferred template counts. In a later analysis, generation probabilities were computed with a VDJ recombination model fitted to out-of-frame rearrangements, and the resulting probabilities were checked against IGoR. Hypergeometric tests were used in a later analysis to score TCR-TCR, TCR-HLA and TCR-CMV co-occurrence, with a repertoire-size bias correction applied to the TCR pairs. In a later analysis, false discovery rates were estimated by permuting HLA or CMV assignments 20 times. A later analysis grouped co-occurring TCRs with DBSCAN, adding TCRdist sequence similarity when clustering within HLA-allele-positive subsets. For co-occurrence clustering, repertoires with fewer than 30,000 or more than 120,000 public chains were excluded, along with roughly five repertoires with anomalous nucleotide sharing. As stored in TCRdb, this immuneACCESS dataset retains in-frame rearrangements with V and J assigned. A fraction of the clones does not appear; measured against another copy, unresolved V genes explain less than half of the discrepancy, and the remainder lacks a known reason. That table gives V, J and clone size, and the DNA gave D and trimming. A total of under 200,000 clones appear in this sample, around three quarters of them only once. Approximately 0.69% of the sample is held by the ten biggest clonotypes.

This clone was observed a few times. It lacks a known antigen. Within one base of it there is no much larger clone, and no base qualities were kept. The study at large found these results: A later genetic analysis reported fewer N-insertions in productive TCRs among donors in an Asian-associated ancestry cluster than the roughly 700-donor mean. Most TCR sequences were seen in very few donors, while some public TCRs were found in many individuals. Assigning TCR associations to individual alleles was difficult when HLA alleles, especially DR and DQ, strongly co-occurred. A later analysis found that TCR association rates varied across HLA loci, with DRB1 alleles showing the most associated TCRs and HLA-C alleles the fewest. The only immune exposure information available for the cohort was CMV serostatus. Because HLA typing was missing for some donors at each locus, association tests included only the typed subset. At a false discovery rate of 0.05, a later analysis linked 15,000 to 20,000 TCR beta sequences to specific HLA alleles. This cohort had only TCR beta chains sequenced, and the lack of alpha or paired-chain data limited which features could be detected. In vitro tests confirmed that a few of the cytomegalovirus-associated TCR beta chains recognize cytomegalovirus antigens. The study listed 150 to 200 TCR beta chains as associated with cytomegalovirus. A cluster of highly shared sequence variants was judged likely to represent a technical artifact of the sequencing pipeline. A further reported finding was that TCR beta sequences accurately predicted the HLA-A and HLA-B alleles for most subjects in the first cohort. V-gene and J-gene trimming of TCR beta chains was associated with a missense DCLRE1C variant in a later genetic analysis, and the association was replicated in an independent cohort. It was suggested by the authors that the approach could potentially be generalized to other disease states and immunological phenotypes. The earlier analysis of about 600 of the donors excluded approximately 17 rarely observed V segments, including chromosome 9 orphons, because counts were too low. Broadly in line with IMGT annotations, most TCR beta V segments showed up in productive rearrangements about 87% or about 30% of the time in an earlier analysis of 450 to 750 of the donors. In both the original and validation cohorts, the classifier was reported to diagnose cytomegalovirus status with high specificity and sensitivity. Linkage disequilibrium might explain the correlated functional status among segregating V segments, but an unknown experimental factor could not be excluded. A later analysis reported that several top co-occurrence clusters appeared linked to parvovirus B19, influenza, CMV and Epstein-Barr virus. A later analysis found that most CMV-associated TCR beta chains appeared HLA-restricted, with HLA associations seemingly driven largely by CMV exposure. Roughly uniform sequencing depth across donors was assumed in presence/absence analyses, although this assumption may not hold. In a later analysis, HLA-associated TCR beta chains were found to be more clonally expanded and to have lower generation probabilities than equally common non-associated chains. Because the 87-base-pair reads could not distinguish some IMGT-functional V segments, including TRBV6-2 and TRBV6-3, those segments were excluded.

The cohort consisted of more than 650 healthy bone marrow donors. At the time of sampling, every cohort member was nominally healthy, though immune exposures that went unrecorded were likely present. The donor was CMV seronegative and belonged to the group of 320 or so seronegative cohort members. Each donor provided a peripheral blood sample, and peripheral blood mononuclear cells were used for TCR beta sequencing. The Qiagen DNeasy Blood Extraction Kit was used to extract genomic DNA from the blood cell samples. For this chain, trimming is 5 bases at the V end and 0 bases at the J end, and the number of junction bases without a gene match is 3. The CDR3 sequence holds 15 residues, the cysteine and phenylalanine included. Of all the DNA, just the CDR3 is kept, 45 bases in frame from base 1. The germline V gene (reference sequence) supplies CDR1 MNHNY and CDR2 SVGAGI.

The source is a woman aged 40 to 55 in good health and CMV-seronegative. Sequenced input: PBMCs. The V gene is TRBV6-6 and the J gene is TRBJ1-4; the junction holds 7 bases that match TRBD1. The CDR3 sequence is CASSQGTATNEKLFF. The nucleotide sequence is TGTGCCAGCAGTCAAGGGACAGCAACTAATGAAAAACTGTTTTTT.